This TCR beta chain was sequenced in a study of beta chain features in type 1 diabetes. General study points: At VDJ recombination sites, type 1 diabetes patients had fewer insertions and more deleted nucleotides. In comparison with healthy donors, patients had naive, central memory and Treg TCRB repertoires that appeared more similar.

Reverse transcription of all isolated RNA meant that expressed TCRB transcripts were sequenced. Only in-frame clones appear in the TCRdb table, and some are missing; sequencing was by immunoSEQ multiplex PCR. The sample contains 300,000 to 400,000 clones, 10% to 15% of which appear only once. On this clone: The antigen is unknown.

Germline V gene lookup returns CDR1 SGHAT and CDR2 FQDESV (reference sequence). The CDR3 sequence is 14 residues long. V lost 5 bases to trimming and J lost 5 bases; unmatched junction nucleotides: 7. Sequencing was carried out using naive CD4+ T cells from blood. The TCR was taken from a young man in good health. This sequence joins TRBV11-1 and TRBJ2-5; 8 bases align to TRBD2. CDR3 nucleotide sequence: TGTGCCAGCAGCCCACAAGGACTAGCCGAGACCCAGTACTTC. It translates to CASSPQGLAETQYF.